The 18 T cell receptor beta chains below all came from one sample that was sequenced in a study of CD8+ T cells in alopecia areata. After pooling, cutaneous lymph node cells were sorted with CD4, CD8alpha, NKG2D, NKG2ACE and other markers. Following RNA extraction, reverse transcription yielded cDNA that acted as the sequencing template. Here immunoSEQ multiplex PCR was the method, and the copy in TCRdb shows in-frame clones only, minus some. Sampling found 200,000 to 300,000 clones, none seen once. The source material was CD4+ T cells sorted from a lymph node. The receptors here all came from a C3H/HeJ mouse with alopecia areata. The strain bears MHC haplotype H2-k.

In its sample, this clone was seen a few times. Gene names are the mouse ones. The read halts 4 residues ahead of the CDR3 end, with the missing end drawn from the germline J gene. The chain couples TRBV13-3 to TRBJ2-1, with TRBD2 identical over 7 bases. The germline V gene has CDR1 NNHDY and CDR2 SYVADS. Germline trimming cut 2 bases from V and 1 base from J; bases unmatched to any gene: 3. The CDR3 totals 15 residues. The CDR3 reads CASSELGVNYAEQFF. The CDR3 bases that were read are TGTGCCAGCAGTGAGCTGGGGGTAAACTATGCT.

Points on this clone: Gene names and germline match the mouse. The CDR3 end falls 4 residues outside the read, so it is completed with the germline J gene. The chain combines TRBV13-1 with TRBJ1-1, with D possibly TRBD1 on 5 matching bases. Germline CDR1 reads NSHNY; CDR2 reads SYGAGN. V gave up 5 bases and J gave up 0 bases, with 11 bases separating them. The CDR3 extends over 14 amino acids. CDR3 amino acids: CASSSDSANTEVFF. The CDR3 DNA, read in part, is TGTGCCAGCAGCTCAGACAGTGCAAACACA.

This clone occurred a few times. Germline and genes here are mouse. Coverage ceases 4 residues before the CDR3 finishes, and the germline J gene fills in the end. The chain employs TRBV19 and TRBJ1-1; 8 bases are a match to TRBD1. Germline assignment: CDR1 FNHDT and CDR2 SITEND (reference sequence). Trimming cost V 5 bases and J 3 bases; bases outside gene matches: 9. This CDR3 has 15 amino acids. The CDR3 is CASSRTQGADTEVFF. The part of the CDR3 DNA that was read is TGTGCCAGCAGCCGGACGCAGGGGGCGGACACA.

Comment on this clone: Germline and genes: mouse. The CDR3 bases that were read are TGTGCCAGCAGGCCTGGGGTTGCAAACACCGGG. Translated, it gives CASRPGVANTG. The full CDR3 protein is CASRPGVANTGQLYF. The chain couples TRBV14 to TRBJ2-2; TRBD2 might be the D (6 bases). With the read ending 4 residues before the CDR3 end, the germline J gene is used to fill in that end. This CDR3 spans 15 amino acids. Trimming cost V 5 bases and J 0 bases, with 11 bases left between them. Germline V gene lookup returns CDR1 SGHDT and CDR2 FRDEAV.

With regard to this clone: Germline and genes here are mouse. The observed sequence ends 4 residues before the CDR3 terminus, with the missing tail filled in from the germline J gene. This CDR3 is also generated by other DNA sequences in the sample. J is TRBJ2-1 and V is TRBV13-1; 8 bases are shared with TRBD2. V lost 5 bases, J lost 3 bases, and 1 base stayed unmatched. Germline V CDR1 and CDR2: NSHNY, SYGAGN. This CDR3 region has 13 residues. CDR3 DNA, as far as it was read: TGTGCCAGCAGCTGGGGGGCCTATGCT. Its protein is CASSWGAYA. The CDR3 as a whole reads CASSWGAYAEQFF.

This clone appeared a few times. Gene names denote mouse genes. The CDR3 end is not reached by the read, which stops 3 residues before it; the germline J gene fills it in. The chain recombines TRBV1 with TRBJ1-6; 11 nucleotides line up with TRBD1. TRBJ1-6 is recorded as an ORF, its role being uncertain. Germline V gives CDR1 NSQYPW, CDR2 LRSPGD (reference sequence). With V trimmed by 0 bases and J by 9 bases, 1 base remained unmatched. The CDR3 contains 15 residues. CDR3 sequence: CTCSAEDRGLSPLYF. The covered CDR3 bases are TGCACCTGCAGTGCAGAGGACAGGGGGCTTTCGCCC.

This clone was counted between two and nine times. Gene and germline names: mouse. This same CDR3 is encoded by further DNA sequences in the sample. CDR3 sequence: CASSEGQGQDTQYF. The DNA read from the CDR3 is TGTGCCAGCAGTGAGGGACAGGGACAAGAC. V usage is TRBV13-1 and J usage is TRBJ2-5, with 9 bases aligning to TRBD1. The sequenced fragment ends 4 residues before the CDR3 boundary, so the rest is inferred from the germline J gene. Germline CDR1 NSHNY, CDR2 SYGAGN. The CDR3 is 14 amino acids. V shed 2 bases, J shed 3 bases, and the junction held 1 base outside the gene matches.

This clone turned up a few times. Genes and germline come from the mouse. The read terminates 4 residues ahead of where the CDR3 ends, so the germline J gene completes it. The J gene is TRBJ2-7, the V gene TRBV3; possibly TRBD1 for D (6 bases). CDR1 is SNHLY, CDR2 FYNGKV, per germline (reference sequence). The CDR3 contains 16 residues. Incomplete CDR3 DNA: TGTGCCAGCAGCTTGGCCCCATCGGGACAAACATAT. This codes for CASSLAPSGQTY. The full CDR3 is CASSLAPSGQTYEQYF. Using reference TRBV3 and TRBJ2-7 for the parts outside the CDR3, the full variable domain is GPKVLQIPSHQIIDMGQMVTLNCDPVSNHLYFYWYKQILGQQMEFLVNFYNGKVMEKSKLFKDQFSVERPDGSYFTLKIQPTALEDSAVYFCASSLAPSGQTYEQYFGPGTRLTVL.

On this clone: Gene names and germline refer to mouse. The read finishes 4 residues shy of the CDR3 end, and the germline J gene is used to complete it. The J gene is TRBJ2-3, the V gene TRBV19, with D possibly being TRBD2 (7 bases). The CDR3 covers 14 residues. The V and J ends lost 6 bases and 3 bases respectively, with 14 bases between them. Germline CDR1 is FNHDT and CDR2 is SITEND (reference sequence). CDR3 protein: CASMGGAGAETLYF. The covered CDR3 bases are TGTGCCAGCATGGGGGGCGCAGGGGCAGAA.

This clone appeared a few times. Mouse names are used for the genes. The read ends 3 residues shy of where the CDR3 ends; the end is completed using the germline J gene. Other DNA sequences from this sample encode an identical CDR3 as well. V is TRBV19 and J is TRBJ1-6, with D unresolved. TRBJ1-6 is an ORF, with its function uncertain. Germline loops: CDR1 FNHDT, CDR2 SITEND (reference sequence). The CDR3 covers 15 residues. V lost 0 bases, J lost 0 bases, and 4 bases lay in between. The CDR3 bases that were read are TGTGCCAGCAGTATAGCAGATTCCTATAATTCGCCC. This sequence encodes CASSIADSYNSP. The full CDR3 is CASSIADSYNSPLYF.

Concerning this clone itself: Gene names are the mouse ones. The missing CDR3 end, 4 residues past where the read stops, is filled in from the germline J gene. The V gene is TRBV31, the J gene TRBJ2-5, with D uncertain. Germline CDR1 is GKSSPN and CDR2 is SITVG. The CDR3 is 14 residues long. CDR3 loop: CAWSLRLRKDTQYF. The part of the CDR3 DNA that was read is TGTGCCTGGAGCCTCCGCCTCAGAAAAGAC.

This clone was counted between two and nine times. Gene names denote mouse genes. Incomplete CDR3 DNA: TGTGCTAGCAGTCCCCAGCACCAAGAC. It specifies CASSPQHQD. From start to end, the CDR3 is CASSPQHQDTQYF. The chain couples TRBV29 to TRBJ2-5; D not certain. The missing CDR3 end, 4 residues past where the read stops, is filled in from the germline J gene. Trimming pared 5 bases from V and 1 base from J, leaving 7 bases between. CDR3 length: 13 residues. Germline-derived CDR1 and CDR2 are MSHET and SYDVDS.

This clone appeared a few times. Gene names and germline match the mouse. Read coverage stops 4 residues before the CDR3 terminus; the germline J gene supplies the remainder. V is TRBV5 and J is TRBJ2-2; 11 bases map to TRBD2. The CDR3 is 15 amino acids. Germline CDR1 is LGHNA and CDR2 is YNLKQL (reference sequence). CDR3 region: CASSPVTGGDGQLYF. CDR3 DNA (partial): TGTGCCAGCAGCCCTGTGACTGGGGGGGACGGG.

This clone was recorded a few times. Mouse names are used for the genes. The read ends 4 residues shy of where the CDR3 ends; the end is completed using the germline J gene. The genes are TRBV13-2 and TRBJ1-2; 9 nucleotides agree with TRBD1. Germline CDR1 NNHNN, CDR2 SYGAGS (reference sequence). The CDR3 is 17 amino acids. V lost 0 bases, J lost 0 bases, and 6 bases stayed unmatched. Incomplete CDR3 DNA: TGTGCCAGCGGTGATGTCAACAGGGGGCTTGCAAACTCC. Translation gives CASGDVNRGLANS. The full CDR3 protein reads CASGDVNRGLANSDYTF.

Only a few counts were recorded for this clone. Germline and genes here are mouse. The read ends 3 residues shy of where the CDR3 ends; the end is completed using the germline J gene. This chain connects TRBV13-2 to TRBJ1-6, with 7 bases aligning to TRBD1. TRBJ1-6 is placed among ORFs of uncertain function. Germline V CDR1 and CDR2: NNHNN, SYGAGS (reference sequence). V was pared by 2 bases and J by 7 bases, with 3 bases of the junction left unmatched. The CDR3 sequence is 14 residues long. Partial CDR3 DNA: TGTGCCAGCGGTGAGAGGGGGCGGAATTCGCCC. Its protein is CASGERGRNSP. The entire CDR3 is CASGERGRNSPLYF.

This clone has more than one count but fewer than ten. The listed genes are named as in mouse. The CDR3 end falls 4 residues outside the read, so it is completed with the germline J gene. The rearrangement uses TRBV17 and TRBJ1-1, with TRBD1 matching over 8 bases. Germline V gives CDR1 MNHDT, CDR2 YYDKIL. This CDR3 is 15 amino acids long. The V gene end was trimmed by 3 bases and the J gene end by 3 bases; junction bases not matched to a gene: 6. The CDR3 bases that were read are TGTGCTAGCAGTAGGCTCAGGGGGCTGGACACA. Amino acid sequence: CASSRLRGLDT. The whole CDR3 protein is CASSRLRGLDTEVFF.

This clone was recorded a few times. Here the gene names and germline are mouse. The read ends 3 residues early relative to the CDR3; the germline J gene fills the gap. This chain uses TRBV31 with TRBJ1-6; D perhaps matches TRBD1 (6 bases). TRBJ1-6 is treated as an ORF (open reading frame) with a function not yet certain. V lost 3 bases, J lost 0 bases, and 21 bases lay in between. The V gene's germline CDR1 is GKSSPN and CDR2 SITVG. The CDR3 runs 19 residues. CDR3 bases read: TGTGCCTGGAGCCCTCGACAGGTTACCCCTCATTCCTATAATTCGCCC. Amino acid sequence: CAWSPRQVTPHSYNSP. The full CDR3 is CAWSPRQVTPHSYNSPLYF.

This clone turned up a few times. Here the gene names and germline are mouse. The CDR3 is cut off 3 residues early in the read; its end comes from the germline J gene. The gene calls are TRBV19 and TRBJ1-6; D unclear. TRBJ1-6 is given ORF status, its function remaining uncertain. The V end was cut by 5 bases, the J end by 5 bases, with 5 bases between. Germline CDR1 reads FNHDT; CDR2 reads SITEND (reference sequence). There are 12 residues in the CDR3. The covered CDR3 bases are TGTGCCAGCAGCAATAATAATTCGCCC. Its protein is CASSNNNSP. The whole CDR3 region reads CASSNNNSPLYF.